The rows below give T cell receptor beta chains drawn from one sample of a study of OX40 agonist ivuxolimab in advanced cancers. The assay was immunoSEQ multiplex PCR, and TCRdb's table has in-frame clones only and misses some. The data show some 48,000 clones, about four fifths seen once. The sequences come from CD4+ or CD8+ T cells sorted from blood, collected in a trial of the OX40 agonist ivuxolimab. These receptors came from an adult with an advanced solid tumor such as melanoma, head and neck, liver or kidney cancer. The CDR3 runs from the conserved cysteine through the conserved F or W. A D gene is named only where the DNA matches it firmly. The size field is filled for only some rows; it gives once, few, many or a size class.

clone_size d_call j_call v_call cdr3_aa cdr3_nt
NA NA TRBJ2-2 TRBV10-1 CASSVGRNTGELFF TGCGCCAGCAGTGTCGGCCGCAACACCGGGGAGCTGTTTTTT
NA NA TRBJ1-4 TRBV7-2 CASTHRGGKLFF TGTGCCAGCACCCACCGGGGGGGAAAACTGTTTTTT
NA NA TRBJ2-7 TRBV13 CASSLTGSLEQYF TGTGCCAGCAGCTTAACCGGGAGTTTGGAGCAGTACTTC
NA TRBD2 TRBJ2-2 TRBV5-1 CASSPGGSYTGELFF TGCGCCAGCAGCCCGGGAGGGAGCTACACCGGGGAGCTGTTTTTT
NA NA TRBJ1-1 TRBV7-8 CASSLVGRRTEAFF TGTGCCAGCAGCTTAGTGGGACGTCGAACTGAAGCTTTCTTT
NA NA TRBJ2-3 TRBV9 CASSPLLGDTQYF TGTGCCAGCAGTCCTCTCCTGGGGGATACGCAGTATTTT
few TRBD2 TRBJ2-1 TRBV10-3 CAIGLAGGNEQFF TGTGCCATCGGGCTAGCGGGGGGGAATGAGCAGTTCTTC
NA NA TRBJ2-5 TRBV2 CASSGPGQGSQETQYF TGTGCCAGCAGTGGGCCGGGACAAGGGTCACAAGAGACCCAGTACTTC
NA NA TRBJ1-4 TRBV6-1 CASVEHPANEKLFF TGTGCCAGCGTGGAACATCCGGCTAATGAAAAACTGTTTTTT
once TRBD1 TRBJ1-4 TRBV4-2 CASSQGQGIGTNEKLFF TGTGCCAGCAGCCAAGGACAGGGGATCGGGACTAATGAAAAACTGTTTTTT
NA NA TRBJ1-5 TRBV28 CASTTSGSNQPQHF TGTGCCAGCACAACGAGTGGTAGCAATCAGCCCCAGCATTTT
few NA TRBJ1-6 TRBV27 CASSIQPYNSPLHF TGTGCCAGCAGTATCCAGCCGTATAATTCACCCCTCCACTTT